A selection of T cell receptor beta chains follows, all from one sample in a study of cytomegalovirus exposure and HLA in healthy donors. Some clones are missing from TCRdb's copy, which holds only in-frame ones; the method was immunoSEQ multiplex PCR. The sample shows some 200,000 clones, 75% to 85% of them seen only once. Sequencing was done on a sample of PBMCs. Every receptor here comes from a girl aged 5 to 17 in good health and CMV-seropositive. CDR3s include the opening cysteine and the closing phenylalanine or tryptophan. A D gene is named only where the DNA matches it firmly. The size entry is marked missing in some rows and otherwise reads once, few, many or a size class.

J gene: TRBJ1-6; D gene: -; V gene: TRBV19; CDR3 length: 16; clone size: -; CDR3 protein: CASSIAKSSYNSPLHF; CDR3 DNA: TGTGCCAGTAGTATTGCTAAGAGCTCCTATAATTCACCCCTCCACTTT
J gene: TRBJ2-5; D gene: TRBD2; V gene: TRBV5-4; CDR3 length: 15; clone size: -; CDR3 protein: CASRASGGVQETQYF; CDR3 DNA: TGTGCCAGCAGGGCTAGCGGGGGGGTACAAGAGACCCAGTACTTC
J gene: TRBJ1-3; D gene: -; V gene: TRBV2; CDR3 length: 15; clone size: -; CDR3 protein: CASSVGGAVGNTIYF; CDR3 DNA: TGTGCCAGCAGTGTAGGGGGGGCGGTCGGAAACACCATATATTTT
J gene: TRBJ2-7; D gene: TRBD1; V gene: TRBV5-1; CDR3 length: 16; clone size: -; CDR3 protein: CASSIGQGGSSSEQYF; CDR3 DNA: TGCGCCAGCAGCATTGGACAGGGAGGAAGTAGTTCTGAGCAGTACTTC
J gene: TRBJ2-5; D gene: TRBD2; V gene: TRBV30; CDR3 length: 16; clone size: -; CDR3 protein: CAWSVLLAGRGETQYF; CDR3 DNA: TGTGCCTGGAGTGTACTTTTAGCGGGGCGGGGAGAGACCCAGTACTTC
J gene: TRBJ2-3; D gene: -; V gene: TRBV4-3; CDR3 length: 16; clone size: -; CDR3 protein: CASSQGTGGRTDTQYF; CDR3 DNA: TGCGCCAGCAGCCAAGGAACGGGGGGCCGCACAGATACGCAGTATTTT
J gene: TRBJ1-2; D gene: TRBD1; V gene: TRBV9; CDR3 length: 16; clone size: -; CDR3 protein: CASSVARTGVIYGYTF; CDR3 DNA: TGTGCCAGCAGCGTAGCTCGGACAGGGGTTATCTATGGCTACACCTTC
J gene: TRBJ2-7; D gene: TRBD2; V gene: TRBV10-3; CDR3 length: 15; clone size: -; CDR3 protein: CATAGGDWGDDEQYF; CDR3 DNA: TGTGCCACGGCGGGGGGAGACTGGGGGGATGACGAGCAGTACTTC
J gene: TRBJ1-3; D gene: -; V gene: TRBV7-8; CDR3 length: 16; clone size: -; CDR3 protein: CASSLVPGVDGNTIYF; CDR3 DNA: TGTGCCAGCAGCTTAGTACCAGGGGTGGATGGAAACACCATATATTTT
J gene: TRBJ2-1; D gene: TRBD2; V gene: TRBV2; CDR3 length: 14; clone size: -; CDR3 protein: CATMEASGGGEQFF; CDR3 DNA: TGTGCCACCATGGAGGCTAGCGGGGGTGGCGAGCAGTTCTTC
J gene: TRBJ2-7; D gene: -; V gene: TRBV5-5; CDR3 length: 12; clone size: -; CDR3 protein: CASSLTGFEQYF; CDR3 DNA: TGTGCCAGCAGCCTTACAGGGTTCGAGCAGTACTTC
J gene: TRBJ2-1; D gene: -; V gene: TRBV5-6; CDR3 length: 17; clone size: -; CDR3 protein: CASSFRSRGISYNEQFF; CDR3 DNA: TGTGCCAGCAGCTTCCGGTCGAGGGGGATATCCTACAATGAGCAGTTCTTC
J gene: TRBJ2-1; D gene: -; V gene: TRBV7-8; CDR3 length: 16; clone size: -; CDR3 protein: CASSLFERTIYNEQFF; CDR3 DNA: TGTGCCAGCAGCTTATTCGAACGGACTATCTACAATGAGCAGTTCTTC
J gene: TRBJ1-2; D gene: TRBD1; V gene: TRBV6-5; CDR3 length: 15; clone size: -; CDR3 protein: CASRGDRGHGYGYTF; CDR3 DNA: TGTGCCAGCAGGGGAGACAGGGGGCATGGCTATGGCTACACCTTC
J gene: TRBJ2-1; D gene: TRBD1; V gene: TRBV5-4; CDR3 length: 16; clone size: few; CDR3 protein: CASSLGYGDRRDEQFF; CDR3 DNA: TGTGCCAGCAGCCTGGGGTATGGGGACAGGCGCGATGAGCAGTTCTTC
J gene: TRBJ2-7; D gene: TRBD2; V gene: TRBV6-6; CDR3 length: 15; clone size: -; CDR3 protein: CASEKRGGFVHEQYF; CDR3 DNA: TGTGCCAGCGAAAAACGGGGGGGGTTCGTCCACGAGCAGTACTTC